The TCR beta chain described here comes from a study of CD8 T cells in ankylosing spondylitis. V shed 0 bases, J shed 7 bases, and the junction held 11 bases outside the gene matches. CDR1 SGHRS and CDR2 YFSETQ come from the germline V gene. The CDR3 length is 16 residues. By quantitative 5'-RACE with molecular barcodes, the TCR beta libraries were made. MiXCR, run by TCRdb on the 5' RACE reads, gives a single entry per CDR3 protein. The table lists some 700,000 distinct CDR3 sequences, under 20% of them singletons, with 15% to 20% in the top ten. Findings and caveats of the study: Reportedly, significant enrichment of disease-linked clones occurred in matched ankylosing spondylitis synovial fluid. Characteristic of ankylosing spondylitis blood, it appeared, was a TCR beta motif comprising roughly eight highly homologous variants.

In its sample, this clonotype was seen a few times. Its antigen is as yet unknown. The TCR originated in a male donor with ankylosing spondylitis. The source material was blood, either unsorted or a sorted T cell fraction (not recorded which). This chain links TRBV5-1 with TRBJ1-2; 8 bases map to TRBD1. The CDR3 nucleotides are TGCGCCAGCAGCTTGGCCATGGGGCAGGGGGCGCGTGGCTACACCTTC. Its protein is CASSLAMGQGARGYTF. The variable domain in full, completed from reference TRBV5-1 and TRBJ1-2, reads KAGVTQTPRYLIKTRGQQVTLSCSPISGHRSVSWYQQTPGQGLQFLFEYFSETQRNKGNFPGRFSGRQFSNSRSEMNVSTLELGDSALYLCASSLAMGQGARGYTFGSGTRLTVV.